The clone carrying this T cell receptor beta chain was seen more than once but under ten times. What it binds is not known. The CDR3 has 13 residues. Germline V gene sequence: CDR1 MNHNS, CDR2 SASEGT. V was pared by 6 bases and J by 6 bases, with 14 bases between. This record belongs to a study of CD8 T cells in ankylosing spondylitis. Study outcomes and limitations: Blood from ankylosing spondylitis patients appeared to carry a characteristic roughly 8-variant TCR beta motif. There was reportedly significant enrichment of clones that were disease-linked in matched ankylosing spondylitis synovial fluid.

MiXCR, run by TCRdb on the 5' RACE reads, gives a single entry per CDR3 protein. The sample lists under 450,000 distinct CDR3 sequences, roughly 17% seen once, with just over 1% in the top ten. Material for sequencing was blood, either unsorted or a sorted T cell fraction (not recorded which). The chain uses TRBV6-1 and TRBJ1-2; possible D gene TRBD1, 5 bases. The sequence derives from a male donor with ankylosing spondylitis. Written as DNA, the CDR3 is TGTGCCAGCAGGGCCGGGGCGGCGAATGGCTACACCTTC. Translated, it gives CASRAGAANGYTF.